One sample yielded the 5 T cell receptor beta chains listed below, sequenced in a study of T cells in Graves' hyperthyroidism and ophthalmopathy. RNA transcripts gave rise to amplified TCR beta CDR3 regions. In the first-round RT-PCR of the TCR CDR3, the HTBI primer set was used. TCRdb analysed the multiplex PCR reads with MiXCR anew, one entry per CDR3 protein. The sample has about 610,000 distinct CDR3 sequences, 46% seen once. The sample was peripheral blood or thyroid tissue (not recorded which). These receptors were taken from a woman between 18 and 30 years old with Graves' hyperthyroidism.

The genes are TRBV29-1 and TRBJ2-2, with D perhaps assigned TRBD1 or TRBD2 (6 bases each). Trimming removed 7 bases at V and 8 bases at J, with 23 bases between. There are 15 residues in the CDR3. Per the germline V gene, CDR1 is SQVTM and CDR2 is ANQGSEA. The CDR3 DNA follows: TGCAGCGCTCAGGTGGGGGGCCGGTCGTCGGGGGAGCTGTTTTTT. As protein: CSAQVGGRSSGELFF.

The V gene is TRBV4-1, the J gene TRBJ2-7, with D uncertain. This CDR3 spans 12 amino acids. Germline CDR1 reads MGHRA; CDR2 reads YSYEKL. Trimming stripped 4 bases from V and 7 bases from J, with 11 bases between. This chain's CDR3 is CASSPVRGEQYF. DNA of the CDR3: TGCGCCAGCAGCCCCGTCCGAGGAGAGCAGTACTTC.

This clonotype was seen ten or more times. The gene calls are TRBV7-9 and TRBJ1-1, with 9 bases identical to TRBD1. V shed 0 bases and J 4 bases; nucleotides not matched to a gene: 3. Germline CDR1 SEHNR, CDR2 FQNEAQ (reference sequence). The CDR3 runs to 15 residues. The CDR3 bases are TGTGCCAGCAGCTTAGCGACAGGGGGGGGCACTGAAGCTTTCTTT. Its translation: CASSLATGGGTEAFF.

The chain carries TRBV11-1 and TRBJ2-7, with a possible D match to TRBD1 (5 bases). CDR1 SGHAT and CDR2 FQDESV come from the germline V gene (reference sequence). This CDR3 has 14 residues. The CDR3 region has the DNA TGTGCTAGAGTTGGGCAGGGTAGACGGAACGAGCAGTACTTC. It yields the protein CARVGQGRRNEQYF.

The rearrangement joins TRBV15 to TRBJ1-5; 10 bases are a match to TRBD1. The V gene's germline CDR1 is LNHNV and CDR2 YYDKDF (reference sequence). The J segment lost 6 bases and the V segment lost 1 base, leaving 9 bases of the junction unmatched. CDR3 length: 17 residues. The CDR3 bases are TGTGCCACCAGCAGAGCCCCGGACAGGGGGTTAGGTCAGCCCCAGCATTTT. Protein: CATSRAPDRGLGQPQHF.